A single sample is the source of the 21 T cell receptor beta chains below, sequenced in a study of blood T cell repertoires in COVID-19 (dated by TCRdb to 2018 to 2021). Receptor libraries were prepared by the immunoSEQ multiplex PCR assay. The clones in this table, taken by TCRdb from immuneACCESS, are in-frame only. Not every clone is retained; where verified, under half of the shortfall comes from an unresolved V gene, and the cause of the rest is unknown. This sample comprises about 200,000 clones, approximately 84% of them detected only once. 3.5% to 5% of the sample lies in the top ten. The sequenced sample consisted of peripheral blood. These receptors all stem from a man aged 50 to 60 with acute or convalescent COVID-19.

The V gene is TRBV7-9, the J gene TRBJ1-5, with D possibly being TRBD1 (5 bases). The CDR3 loop spans 14 amino acids. CDR1 SEHNR and CDR2 FQNEAQ come from the germline V gene (reference sequence). The V end lost 5 bases, the J end lost 5 bases, and 13 bases lay between the germline ends. CDR3 in DNA: TGTGCCAGCAGCGTGGGGGGTCATGATCAGCCCCAGCATTTT. Amino acids: CASSVGGHDQPQHF. The entire variable domain, with the rest obtained from reference TRBV7-9 and TRBJ1-5, is as follows: DTGVSQNPRHKITKRGQNVTFRCDPISEHNRLYWYRQTLGQGPEFLTYFQNEAQLEKSRLLSDRFSAERPKGSFSTLEIQRTEQGDSAMYLCASSVGGHDQPQHFGDGTRLSIL.

The V and J genes are TRBV11-3 and TRBJ2-3; D is unresolved. V was trimmed by 6 bases and J by 4 bases, leaving 11 bases between them. The CDR3 spans 13 residues. Germline CDR1 reads SGHNT; CDR2 reads YENEEA. The CDR3 loop is CASSPEVADTQYF. For the CDR3, the DNA is TGTGCCAGCAGTCCAGAGGTCGCAGATACGCAGTATTTT.

The gene calls are TRBV5-1 and TRBJ2-5; the match to TRBD1 covers 11 bases. V dropped 4 bases and J dropped 5; count of bases not matched to a gene: 4. Germline CDR1 SGHRS, CDR2 YFSETQ. CDR3 length: 14 residues. CDR3 nucleotide sequence: TGCGCCAGCAGCCCCGGGACAGGGGGGGAGACCCAGTACTTC. This encodes CASSPGTGGETQYF. The whole variable domain, remainder taken from reference TRBV5-1 and TRBJ2-5, is KAGVTQTPRYLIKTRGQQVTLSCSPISGHRSVSWYQQTPGQGLQFLFEYFSETQRNKGNFPGRFSGRQFSNSRSEMNVSTLELGDSALYLCASSPGTGGETQYFGPGTRLLVL.

This chain joins TRBV9 and TRBJ2-5, with 15 bases aligning to TRBD2. In germline, CDR1 is SGDLS, CDR2 YYNGEE. Trimming took 3 bases from V and 5 from J; bases not matched to a gene: 11. CDR3 length: 18 residues. Here the CDR3 DNA reads TGTGCCAGCAGCGCCCGGACTAGCGGGGGGGCCGATGTGGAGACCCAGTACTTC. It codes for CASSARTSGGADVETQYF. Using reference TRBV9 and TRBJ2-5 for the parts outside the CDR3, the full variable domain is DSGVTQTPKHLITATGQRVTLRCSPRSGDLSVYWYQQSLDQGLQFLIQYYNGEERAKGNILERFSAQQFPDLHSELNLSSLELGDSALYFCASSARTSGGADVETQYFGPGTRLLVL.

The rearrangement joins TRBV10-3 to TRBJ1-5, with 7 bases aligning to TRBD1. The CDR3 has 14 residues. V lost 9 bases to trimming and J lost 4 bases; unmatched junction nucleotides: 9. Germline-derived CDR1 and CDR2 are ENHRY and SYGVKD. CDR3 protein: CAIGDSMGNQPQHF. The CDR3 bases are TGTGCCATTGGGGACAGTATGGGGAATCAGCCCCAGCATTTT.

V is TRBV5-1 and J is TRBJ2-3; TRBD2 aligns across 8 bases. Germline-derived CDR1 and CDR2 are SGHRS and YFSETQ. Germline trimming cut 1 base from V and 1 base from J; bases unmatched to any gene: 5. There are 16 residues in the CDR3. Written as DNA, the CDR3 is TGCGCCAGCAGCTTGTTCGGGCGGGGGGGCACAGATACGCAGTATTTT. Its protein product is CASSLFGRGGTDTQYF.

The chain couples TRBV15 to TRBJ1-1; a possible D gene is TRBD1 (6 bases). V lost 1 base, J lost 6 bases, and 12 bases lay in between. The CDR3 totals 14 residues. Germline V gene lookup returns CDR1 LNHNV and CDR2 YYDKDF (reference sequence). The CDR3 sequence is CATSRAGQWPEAFF. The CDR3 bases are TGTGCCACCAGCAGAGCTGGACAGTGGCCTGAAGCTTTCTTT.

This clone is a singleton in its sample. The chain carries TRBV5-1 and TRBJ1-3, with D possibly matching TRBD1 (6 bases). Germline V gene data show CDR1 as SGHRS and CDR2 as YFSETQ. The CDR3 consists of 15 residues. Trimming cost V 4 bases and J 2 bases, with 13 bases left between them. The CDR3 coding sequence is TGCGCCAGCAGCGCCACAGGGACGACTGGAAACACCATATATTTT. As protein: CASSATGTTGNTIYF.

The V gene is TRBV7-8, the J gene TRBJ1-4; a possible D gene is TRBD1 (6 bases). Germline CDR1 and CDR2: SGHVS and FQNEAQ. V was shortened by 2 bases and J by 2 bases, with 12 bases between the two germline ends. The CDR3 runs 16 residues. CDR3 sequence: CASSLTQGRTNEKLFF. As DNA, the CDR3 is TGTGCCAGCAGCTTAACACAGGGACGGACTAATGAAAAACTGTTTTTT.

The J gene is TRBJ2-7, the V gene TRBV10-3; 8 positions match TRBD1. This CDR3 comprises 13 residues. With V trimmed by 2 bases and J by 4 bases, 1 base remained unmatched. Germline CDR1 ENHRY, CDR2 SYGVKD. For the CDR3, the DNA is TGTGCCATCAGTGAGCGGGACAGGTACGAGCAGTACTTC. Encoded protein: CAISERDRYEQYF.

The chain recombines TRBV5-4 with TRBJ1-4; D might be TRBD1 (6 bases). V was clipped by 2 bases and J by 4 bases, with 9 bases between them. Germline V lookup: CDR1 SGHNT, CDR2 YYREEE (reference sequence). The CDR3 is 14 amino acids. The CDR3 DNA sequence: TGTGCCAGCAGCTTAGGGGGAAATAATGAAAAACTGTTTTTT. It encodes CASSLGGNNEKLFF. The whole variable domain, filled in from reference TRBV5-4 and TRBJ1-4, reads ETGVTQSPTHLIKTRGQQVTLRCSSQSGHNTVSWYQQALGQGPQFIFQYYREEENGRGNFPPRFSGLQFPNYSSELNVNALELDDSALYLCASSLGGNNEKLFFGSGTQLSVL.

The J gene is TRBJ1-6, the V gene TRBV5-1; TRBD1 is a possible D gene (5 bases). The V end was cut by 1 base, the J end by 9 bases, with 11 bases between. Germline V gives CDR1 SGHRS, CDR2 YFSETQ. The CDR3 spans 14 residues. This chain's CDR3 is CASSLQGQVSPLHF. CDR3 in DNA: TGCGCCAGCAGCTTGCAGGGTCAGGTTTCACCCCTCCACTTT.

The chain combines TRBV6-5 with TRBJ2-1; no clear D. From germline, CDR1 is MNHEY and CDR2 SVGAGI. Trimming left V 0 bases short and J 6 bases short, with 9 bases between. The CDR3 is made up of 14 amino acids. The CDR3: CASSYSTAVNEQFF. CDR3 DNA sequence: TGTGCCAGCAGTTACTCGACGGCGGTCAATGAGCAGTTCTTC.

Comment on this clone: Relative to the germline gene, one junction end is altered; a read error may explain this. The V gene is TRBV7-9, the J gene TRBJ1-2; TRBD1 matches 7 bases. Germline assignment: CDR1 SEHNR and CDR2 FQNEAQ (reference sequence). The CDR3 extends over 13 amino acids. For the CDR3, the DNA is TGTGCCAGCAGCTTAGCGGGAGGACAGGATGGGCTCTTC. It yields the protein CASSLAGGQDGLF.

The chain carries TRBV6-1 and TRBJ1-1; 11 nucleotides align to TRBD1. There are 15 residues in the CDR3. Looked up from germline, CDR1 is MNHNS and CDR2 is SASEGT. After removal of 1 base from V and 4 bases from J, the junction contained 2 bases not matched to a gene. The CDR3 DNA reads TGTGCCAGCAGTGAAGGGACAGGGGGCAGCACTGAAGCTTTCTTT. Amino acids: CASSEGTGGSTEAFF.

This chain connects TRBV11-2 to TRBJ1-4; possible D gene TRBD1, 5 bases. The ends were cut back, 1 base at V and 10 bases at J, with 16 bases in the middle. The CDR3 has 15 amino acids. Germline-derived CDR1 and CDR2 are SGHAT and FQNNGV. The CDR3 coding sequence is TGTGCCAGCAGCTTAGGGGGACGGAGGGTCGTAAAACTGTTTTTT. Its protein is CASSLGGRRVVKLFF.

This clone appeared a few times. This sequence joins TRBV19 and TRBJ1-4, with D possibly being TRBD1 (5 bases). Trimming took 4 bases from V and 4 from J, leaving 16 bases between them. Germline CDR1 is LNHDA and CDR2 is SQIVND (reference sequence). This CDR3 has 16 amino acids. CDR3 DNA: TGTGCCAGTAGTAGAGATGGCGGGACTTATAATGAAAAACTGTTTTTT. This codes for CASSRDGGTYNEKLFF.

The table lists this clone with a count of one. V is TRBV27 and J is TRBJ1-5, with D possibly TRBD1 on 5 matching bases. From germline, CDR1 is MNHEY and CDR2 SMNVEV (reference sequence). V lost 5 bases and J lost 5, with 16 bases in between. The CDR3 loop spans 15 amino acids. In DNA, the CDR3 is TGTGCCAGCAGTCCCAGGACACGCGATGATCAGCCCCAGCATTTT. This sequence encodes CASSPRTRDDQPQHF.

Points on this clone: The same CDR3 arises from other DNA sequences in this sample as well. The chain has TRBV12-3 or TRBV12-4 and TRBJ2-7; no definite D call. V lost 4 bases and J lost 0, with 4 bases in between. The CDR3 is made up of 12 amino acids. The CDR3 reads CASSSSSYEQYF. The CDR3 bases are TGTGCCAGCAGTTCGAGCTCCTACGAGCAGTACTTC.

This chain joins TRBV5-1 and TRBJ1-2; D gene ambiguous. Trimming cost V 0 bases and J 8 bases, with 11 bases left between them. Germline lookup yields CDR1 SGHRS and CDR2 YFSETQ. The CDR3 runs to 13 residues. CDR3 loop: CASSLGTLFGYTF. The CDR3 DNA reads as TGCGCCAGCAGCTTGGGTACTCTCTTCGGCTACACCTTC.

J is TRBJ1-1 and V is TRBV5-6; possibly TRBD1 for D (5 bases). CDR1 is SGHDT and CDR2 is YYEEEE in the germline V gene. The CDR3 totals 16 residues. V lost 4 bases, J lost 7 bases, and 23 bases lay in between. This CDR3 reads CASSITGVPRVGEAFF. The CDR3 region has the DNA TGTGCCAGCAGCATAACAGGCGTTCCCCGCGTGGGTGAAGCTTTCTTT.